The subject of this entry is one T cell receptor beta chain. Antigen specificity is unknown. The ends lost 0 bases at V and 0 bases at J; junction bases unmatched: 13. Germline CDR1 reads SGHTA; CDR2 reads FQGTGA. The CDR3 totals 20 residues. This sample was taken from a study of T cell repertoires in cytomegalovirus infection. Overall study context: Shared public TCR beta signatures pointed to both CMV infection and a matching HLA type. Study-level results: Based on cumulative public TCR beta family frequency, carriers of CMV plus the relevant HLA were identified. HLA-C-restricted, CMV-specific TCR beta clonotypes were dominant ex vivo.

A single record per CDR3 protein comes from TCRdb applying MiXCR to the reads. Seen here are 200,000 or so distinct CDR3 sequences, around 20% observed once, and the top ten hold under 3.5%. The V gene is TRBV7-3, the J gene TRBJ2-7, with 11 bases that match TRBD2. The receptor was isolated from a human donor in good health (CMV status not recorded). Some clones in this sample may be carry-over from other donors' samples. Sequencing was carried out using PBMCs. The CDR3 loop is CASSLTVTSGTFWNSYEQYF. The CDR3 DNA is TGTGCCAGCAGCTTAACGGTGACTAGCGGGACGTTTTGGAACTCCTACGAGCAGTACTTC.